This paragraph reports one T cell receptor beta chain. Its antigen is undetermined. Profiled with immunoSEQ multiplex PCR; TCRdb holds only in-frame clones, not every one. The sample holds 2,500,000 or so clones, 90% to 95% seen once. The V and J ends lost 6 bases and 8 bases respectively, with 8 bases between them. The CDR3 extends over 12 amino acids. Germline loops: CDR1 MGHDK, CDR2 SYGVNS. The data were taken from a study of shared clonotypes between healthy human individuals. Background on the study: Three plates were used per donor for CD4 naive, three for CD4 memory, two for CD8 naive and one for CD8 memory. Points from the study as a whole: In the sorted subsets, rarefaction showed sequencing was incomplete despite large depth.

The chain has TRBV25-1 and TRBJ1-6; D is perhaps TRBD1 (5 bases). Sequenced input: naive CD4+ T cells sorted from blood. Subset specified: CD45RA+ positively selected. The receptor was isolated from a man younger than 35 in good health. The CDR3 nucleotides are TGTGCCAGCAGCCTAGGGGATTCACCCCTCCACTTT. This gives the protein CASSLGDSPLHF. Based on the CDR3 plus reference TRBV25-1 and TRBJ1-6, the full variable domain is EADIYQTPRYLVIGTGKKITLECSQTMGHDKMYWYQQDPGMELHLIHYSYGVNSTEKGDLSSESTVSRIRTEHFPLTLESARPSHTSQYLCASSLGDSPLHFGNGTRLTVT.